This record covers a single T cell receptor (beta chain). The antigen is unknown. The data belong to a study of T cell responses to AZD1222 COVID-19 vaccine. Study at large: Second-dose timings of about 4 or about 12 weeks were pooled. Study results and caveats: Of spike-specific TCRs, nearly half reportedly target regions left unmutated in variants. Repertoire sampling occurred only after the peak T cell response. Breadth and depth of Spike-specific TCRs rose after two AZD1222 doses.

The method was immunoSEQ multiplex PCR; TCRdb's version includes in-frame clones alone and lacks a portion of them. The sample contains about 120,000 clones, 80% to 90% of which appear only once. Per germline, CDR1 SGHTA and CDR2 FQGNSA. The CDR3 extends over 15 amino acids. The V gene lost 5 bases and the J gene lost 5 bases, with 18 bases spanning the gap. The source was peripheral blood, collected on day 0 of AZD1222 vaccination. The rearrangement joins TRBV7-2 to TRBJ2-5; a possible D gene is TRBD2 (5 bases). This TCR was sampled from an adult in good health. The CDR3 sequence: CASSPSGNSRETQYF. The CDR3 bases are TGTGCCAGCAGCCCCTCGGGGAATAGTCGGGAGACCCAGTACTTC.